This T cell receptor (beta chain) originates from a study of T cell repertoires in cytomegalovirus infection. Background on the study: The authors relied on CMV epitopes, both recently identified HLA-C-restricted and well-studied HLA-B-restricted. Indications of both CMV infection and matching HLA type were provided by public TCR beta signatures.

In TCRdb, the reads were re-called with MiXCR into one record per CDR3 protein. Of about 470,000 distinct CDR3 sequences listed, approximately 40% are singletons. From germline, CDR1 is SGHRS and CDR2 YFSETQ. The V and J ends lost 2 bases and 5 bases respectively, with 11 bases between them. CDR3 length: 14 residues. Overall study findings and caveats: Clonotypes of TCR beta that were HLA-C-restricted and CMV-specific dominated the ex vivo response. Frequencies of public TCR beta families were cumulated, and this identified carriers of CMV plus the relevant HLA.

The count of this clonotype is one. Its specificity is not known. The starting material was cultured PBMCs, obtained from culture after CMV antigen stimulation. The clonotype comes from a human donor in good health (CMV status not recorded). Some clones in this sample may be carry-over from other donors' samples. The rearrangement joins TRBV5-1 to TRBJ1-5, with D maybe TRBD1 (5 bases). CDR3: CASSFGGTDQPQHF. The CDR3 DNA reads TGCGCCAGCAGCTTCGGGGGGACTGATCAGCCCCAGCATTTT.